This is a list of T cell receptor beta chains from one sample in a study of patients and donors after allogeneic stem cell transplantation. TCRdb ran MiXCR on the RT-PCR reads and lists one entry per CDR3 protein. There are some 880,000 distinct CDR3 sequences in the sample; approximately 18% occur only once, and 5.5% to 6.5% lies in the top ten. The sequenced sample consisted of blood, either unsorted or a sorted T cell fraction (not recorded which). These receptors originate from a human donor who was either an allogeneic HSCT recipient or a stem cell or donor lymphocyte infusion donor (not recorded which). It is not recorded whose cells these are; they may come from a transplant donor. The CDR3 runs from the conserved cysteine through the conserved F or W. The D gene is left open where the match is weak. A clone size is listed for some rows: how often the clone was seen (once, few, many), or a class if it is expanded.

clone size: many; V gene: TRBV5-1; J gene: TRBJ2-1; D gene: -; CDR3 DNA: TGCGCCAGCAGCGGAACGGGGCTCTCCTACAATGAGCAGTTCTTC; CDR3 protein: CASSGTGLSYNEQFF
clone size: few; V gene: TRBV20-1; J gene: TRBJ2-2; D gene: TRBD1; CDR3 DNA: TGCAGTGCTAGACGAAGACAGGGCGGAAACACCGGGGAGCTGTTTTTT; CDR3 protein: CSARRRQGGNTGELFF
clone size: few; V gene: TRBV5-1; J gene: TRBJ1-2; D gene: TRBD1; CDR3 DNA: TGCGCCAGCAGCTCAGACAGGGCTTACTATGGCTACACCTTC; CDR3 protein: CASSSDRAYYGYTF
clone size: few; V gene: TRBV12-3/TRBV12-4; J gene: TRBJ2-1; D gene: -; CDR3 DNA: TGTGCCAGCAGTTGGGACCGGGGGCTAGCGGAGTTCAATGAGCAGTTCTTC; CDR3 protein: CASSWDRGLAEFNEQFF
clone size: -; V gene: TRBV11-2; J gene: TRBJ2-2; D gene: -; CDR3 DNA: TGTGCCTGGGGGGGCGGGAAGAACACCGGGGAGCTGTTTTTT; CDR3 protein: CAWGGGKNTGELFF
clone size: -; V gene: TRBV30; J gene: TRBJ2-2; D gene: TRBD1; CDR3 DNA: TGTGCCTGGAAGGTCAGGGGGTCGAGGGAGCTGTTTTTT; CDR3 protein: CAWKVRGSRELFF
clone size: -; V gene: TRBV19; J gene: TRBJ2-5; D gene: -; CDR3 DNA: TGTGCCAGTAATTGGCAGGGGTCACAAGAGACCCAGTACTTC; CDR3 protein: CASNWQGSQETQYF
clone size: -; V gene: TRBV12-3/TRBV12-4; J gene: TRBJ1-1; D gene: -; CDR3 DNA: TGTGCCAGCAGGAACAGGACACCCTACACTGAAGCTTTCTTT; CDR3 protein: CASRNRTPYTEAFF
clone size: few; V gene: TRBV9; J gene: TRBJ2-6; D gene: -; CDR3 DNA: TGTGCCAGCAGCGTAGATAGTCCTGGGGCCAACGTCCTGACTTTC; CDR3 protein: CASSVDSPGANVLTF
clone size: few; V gene: TRBV7-2; J gene: TRBJ2-1; D gene: TRBD2; CDR3 DNA: TGTGCCAGCAGCCCTAGCGGGAGCATACTATACAATGAGCAGTTCTTC; CDR3 protein: CASSPSGSILYNEQFF
clone size: few; V gene: TRBV9; J gene: TRBJ2-7; D gene: TRBD2; CDR3 DNA: TGTGCCAGCGGGCCTAAGACTAGCGGGGGCTACGAGCAGTACTTC; CDR3 protein: CASGPKTSGGYEQYF
clone size: few; V gene: TRBV12-3/TRBV12-4; J gene: TRBJ1-2; D gene: -; CDR3 DNA: TGTGCCAGCAGTCCTACTGCCCTCACCGGGGGCTACACCTTC; CDR3 protein: CASSPTALTGGYTF
clone size: -; V gene: TRBV7-9; J gene: TRBJ2-7; D gene: -; CDR3 DNA: TGTGCCAGCAGCTTAGCGAGGAGGGAGGAGCAGTACTTC; CDR3 protein: CASSLARREEQYF
clone size: -; V gene: TRBV25-1; J gene: TRBJ2-7; D gene: TRBD2; CDR3 DNA: TGTGCCAGCAGTGGGACCCCCCCGGGACTAGCGGATACCTACGAGCAGTACTTC; CDR3 protein: CASSGTPPGLADTYEQYF
clone size: -; V gene: TRBV12-3/TRBV12-4; J gene: TRBJ2-3; D gene: -; CDR3 DNA: TGTGCCAGCAGTCCCCCCCATGGGGGAGGTACCACAGATACGCAGTATTTT; CDR3 protein: CASSPPHGGGTTDTQYF